The 19 T cell receptor beta chains reported below all come from one sample, sequenced in a study of blood T cell repertoires in COVID-19. Here immunoSEQ multiplex PCR was the method, and the copy in TCRdb shows in-frame clones only, minus some. The sample records 30,000 to 35,000 clones, 80% to 90% being singletons. Sample: peripheral blood. The source is a man aged 55 to 70 with active COVID-19.

The chain links TRBV2 to TRBJ1-2; 8 positions match TRBD1. J lost 3 bases, V lost 6 bases, and 6 bases had no gene match. CDR1 is SNHLY, CDR2 FYNNEI, per germline. This CDR3 region has 14 residues. Here the CDR3 DNA reads TGTGCCAGCAGAGGACAGGGCTGGGACTATGGCTACACCTTC. This encodes CASRGQGWDYGYTF.

This sequence joins TRBV27 and TRBJ1-2; D ambiguous. V was cut by 7 bases and J by 3 bases, with 9 bases left in between. The CDR3 has 12 amino acids. Germline V gene data show CDR1 as MNHEY and CDR2 as SMNVEV (reference sequence). The CDR3 sequence: CASINNHYGYTF. CDR3 coding DNA: TGTGCCAGCATCAACAACCACTATGGCTACACCTTC.

The chain employs TRBV5-5 and TRBJ1-1; D is perhaps TRBD1 (6 bases). Germline loops: CDR1 SGHKS, CDR2 YYEKEE (reference sequence). This CDR3 is built from 18 residues. V shed 1 base and J shed 4 bases, with 23 bases lying between them. CDR3 nucleotide sequence: TGTGCCAGCAGCTTGAGGGGAGACAGGCCATCGGGTGTCACTGAAGCTTTCTTT. This sequence encodes CASSLRGDRPSGVTEAFF.

The chain carries TRBV5-1 and TRBJ1-6; the match to TRBD1 covers 10 bases. This CDR3 spans 14 amino acids. V was clipped by 5 bases and J by 9 bases; unmatched bases: 5. In germline, CDR1 is SGHRS, CDR2 YFSETQ. The CDR3 here is CASSGGQGSSPLHF. The CDR3 coding sequence is TGCGCCAGCAGTGGGGGACAGGGGTCTTCACCCCTCCACTTT.

The V and J genes are TRBV5-1 and TRBJ2-5; TRBD2 is a possible D gene (5 bases). Germline CDR1 SGHRS, CDR2 YFSETQ. The CDR3 loop spans 18 amino acids. Trimming cost V 1 base and J 7 bases, with 26 bases left between them. CDR3 sequence (DNA): TGCGCCAGCAGCTTGAGGAGCGGAGGTATTTCTGTCGTAGGGACCCAGTACTTC. Amino acids: CASSLRSGGISVVGTQYF.

This clone occurred once. The rearrangement joins TRBV7-8 to TRBJ2-2; 11 bases line up with TRBD2. CDR1 and CDR2 from the germline V gene are SGHVS and FQNEAQ. The ends lost 7 bases at V and 1 base at J; junction bases unmatched: 8. This CDR3 is 17 amino acids long. CDR3 DNA: TGTGCCAGCACCGGAGGTAGCGGGAGGGGGAACACCGGGGAGCTGTTTTTT. It specifies CASTGGSGRGNTGELFF.

This clone has just a few counts. J is TRBJ1-5 and V is TRBV6-1; no clear D gene. Germline values: CDR1 MNHNS, CDR2 SASEGT. Trimming stripped 2 bases from V and 8 bases from J, with 7 bases between. The CDR3 has 12 residues. CDR3 residues: CASSEPGKPQHF. The DNA for the CDR3 is TGTGCCAGCAGTGAACCGGGTAAGCCCCAGCATTTT.

This chain uses TRBV28 with TRBJ2-3, with a possible D match to TRBD2 (6 bases). This CDR3 has 13 amino acids. The germline V and J ends were trimmed by 4 bases and 3 bases, with 8 bases remaining between them. Germline loops: CDR1 MDHEN, CDR2 SYDVKM. This chain's CDR3 is CASSSGRTDTQYF. The CDR3 coding sequence is TGTGCCAGCAGTTCCGGGAGAACAGATACGCAGTATTTT.

V and J are TRBV28 and TRBJ2-7, with 8 positions matching TRBD2. CDR3 length: 15 amino acids. CDR1 is MDHEN and CDR2 is SYDVKM in the germline V gene. With V trimmed by 4 bases and J by 2 bases, 7 bases remained unmatched. This chain's CDR3 is CASSWGGRSPYEQYF. Written as DNA, the CDR3 is TGTGCCAGCAGTTGGGGCGGGAGGTCTCCCTACGAGCAGTACTTC.

The chain recombines TRBV3-1 (or the pseudogene TRBV3-2) with TRBJ2-3; TRBD1 is a possible D gene (5 bases). The V end lost 8 bases, the J end lost 4 bases, and 7 bases lay between the germline ends. This CDR3 spans 11 amino acids. Looked up from germline, CDR1 is LGHDT and CDR2 is YNNKEL (reference sequence). The CDR3 loop reads CASGAADTQYF. DNA of the CDR3: TGTGCCAGCGGGGCCGCAGATACGCAGTATTTT.

The V call is TRBV4-1, the J call TRBJ2-1; 7 bases are a match to TRBD2. The CDR3 consists of 16 residues. V was clipped by 0 bases and J by 10 bases; unmatched bases: 12. The germline V gene encodes CDR1 MGHRA and CDR2 YSYEKL. CDR3 region: CASSQDSLAPFREQFF. CDR3 DNA: TGCGCCAGCAGCCAAGATTCACTAGCGCCCTTTCGGGAGCAGTTCTTC.

The chain links TRBV11-2 to TRBJ2-2, with 8 bases identical to TRBD2. The J segment lost 5 bases and the V segment lost 5 bases, leaving 10 bases of the junction unmatched. The CDR3 is made up of 16 amino acids. Germline V gene data show CDR1 as SGHAT and CDR2 as FQNNGV. CDR3 nucleotides: TGTGCCAGCAGCACTAAGAGCGGGAGCGGGACCGGGGAGCTGTTTTTT. Its protein is CASSTKSGSGTGELFF.

This clone has only a few counts. The chain links TRBV7-8 to TRBJ2-7; perhaps TRBD1 as D (5 bases). V lost 5 bases and J lost 0, with 11 bases in between. Germline CDR1 SGHVS, CDR2 FQNEAQ. The CDR3 extends over 14 amino acids. The CDR3 protein is CASSTAGISYEQYF. CDR3 nucleotide sequence: TGTGCCAGCAGCACCGCAGGGATCTCCTACGAGCAGTACTTC.

This clone was found once. J is TRBJ2-6 and V is TRBV5-6, with 8 bases aligning to TRBD1. V lost 4 bases to trimming and J lost 4 bases; unmatched junction nucleotides: 16. The CDR3 is 19 residues long. The germline CDR1 and CDR2 sequences are SGHDT and YYEEEE. The CDR3 nucleotides read TGTGCCAGCAGCCTCGGGACAGGCTCCTCGGGGAGGGGGGCCAACGTCCTGACTTTC. Protein sequence: CASSLGTGSSGRGANVLTF. Variable domain in full (rest from reference TRBV5-6 and TRBJ2-6): DAGVTQSPTHLIKTRGQQVTLRCSPKSGHDTVSWYQQALGQGPQFIFQYYEEEERQRGNFPDRFSGHQFPNYSSELNVNALLLGDSALYLCASSLGTGSSGRGANVLTFGAGSRLTVL.

V is TRBV5-1 and J is TRBJ2-7; 7 nucleotides align to TRBD1. In germline, CDR1 is SGHRS, CDR2 YFSETQ. This CDR3 is 15 amino acids long. V trimming: 3 bases; J trimming: 2 bases; junction bases outside the gene matches: 8. Here the CDR3 reads CASSSSTGLAYEQYF. The CDR3 DNA reads as TGCGCCAGCAGCTCCTCGACAGGGCTCGCCTACGAGCAGTACTTC.

V and J are TRBV3-1 (or the pseudogene TRBV3-2) and TRBJ2-1, with D perhaps TRBD1 (6 bases). The germline gives CDR1 LGHDT, CDR2 YNNKEL (reference sequence). This CDR3 contains 14 residues. Trimming took off 2 bases at V and 7 bases at J, with 12 bases between the two ends. The CDR3 nucleotides read TGTGCCAGCAGCCAACTAACAGGGTGGAATGAGCAGTTCTTC. It specifies CASSQLTGWNEQFF.

The chain links TRBV19 to TRBJ2-2; no clear D gene. This CDR3 contains 12 residues. Germline loops: CDR1 LNHDA, CDR2 SQIVND (reference sequence). Deletions cut 7 bases from V and 2 bases from J, with 5 bases between. The CDR3 DNA follows: TGTGCCAGTACAGGAAACACCGGGGAGCTGTTTTTT. Amino acids: CASTGNTGELFF.

The chain uses TRBV19 and TRBJ1-3; the D gene is possibly TRBD1 (6 bases). Per the germline V gene, CDR1 is LNHDA and CDR2 is SQIVND (reference sequence). The CDR3 has 13 residues. With 8 bases removed from V and 4 bases from J, the gap between germline ends came to 12 bases. The CDR3 DNA reads TGTGCCAGTTACTCGACAGGAGGAAACACCATATATTTT. It encodes CASYSTGGNTIYF.

The chain employs TRBV10-3 and TRBJ1-5; D unresolved. From germline, CDR1 is ENHRY and CDR2 SYGVKD. CDR3 length equals 14 residues. Trimming removed 4 bases at V and 0 bases at J, with 7 bases between. CDR3 residues: CAISAGDSNQPQHF. In nucleotides, the CDR3 is TGTGCCATCAGTGCGGGAGATAGCAATCAGCCCCAGCATTTT.